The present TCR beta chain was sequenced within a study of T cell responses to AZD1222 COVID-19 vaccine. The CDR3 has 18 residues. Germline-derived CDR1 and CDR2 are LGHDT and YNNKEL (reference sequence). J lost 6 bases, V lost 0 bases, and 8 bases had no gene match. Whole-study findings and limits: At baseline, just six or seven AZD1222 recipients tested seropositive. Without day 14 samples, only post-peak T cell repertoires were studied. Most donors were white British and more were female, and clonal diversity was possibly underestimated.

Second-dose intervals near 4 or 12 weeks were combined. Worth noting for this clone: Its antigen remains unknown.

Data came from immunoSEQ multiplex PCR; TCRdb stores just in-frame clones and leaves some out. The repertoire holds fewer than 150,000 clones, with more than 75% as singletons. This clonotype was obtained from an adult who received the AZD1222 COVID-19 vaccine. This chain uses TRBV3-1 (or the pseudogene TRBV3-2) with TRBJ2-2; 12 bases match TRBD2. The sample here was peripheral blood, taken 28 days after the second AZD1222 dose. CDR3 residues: CASSQEISSGRAAGELFF. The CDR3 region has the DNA TGTGCCAGCAGCCAAGAAATCTCTAGCGGGAGGGCCGCCGGGGAGCTGTTTTTT.